This T cell receptor beta chain was sequenced for a study of CD8+CD57+ T cells in acquired aplastic anemia. Comments on this clonotype: The germline gene is not matched at one end of the junction; a read error may be the cause.

The template for TCR beta VDJ and CDR3 sequence profiling was genomic DNA. In TCRdb, the reads were re-called with MiXCR into one record per CDR3 protein. Among about 160,000 distinct CDR3 sequences listed, around 40% were seen once. The CDR3 sequence is 13 residues long. Germline values: CDR1 SGHTA, CDR2 FQGTGA. The sequenced sample was sorted CD4+, CD8+, or CD8+CD57+ T cells (not recorded which) from PBMCs. This clonotype was obtained from a human donor in good health. V usage is TRBV7-3 and J usage is TRBJ2-2, with D possibly matching TRBD2 (5 bases). The chain's CDR3 is CASSPSGTGEPFF. CDR3 coding DNA: TGTGCCAGCAGCCCAAGCGGCACCGGGGAGCCGTTTTTT.